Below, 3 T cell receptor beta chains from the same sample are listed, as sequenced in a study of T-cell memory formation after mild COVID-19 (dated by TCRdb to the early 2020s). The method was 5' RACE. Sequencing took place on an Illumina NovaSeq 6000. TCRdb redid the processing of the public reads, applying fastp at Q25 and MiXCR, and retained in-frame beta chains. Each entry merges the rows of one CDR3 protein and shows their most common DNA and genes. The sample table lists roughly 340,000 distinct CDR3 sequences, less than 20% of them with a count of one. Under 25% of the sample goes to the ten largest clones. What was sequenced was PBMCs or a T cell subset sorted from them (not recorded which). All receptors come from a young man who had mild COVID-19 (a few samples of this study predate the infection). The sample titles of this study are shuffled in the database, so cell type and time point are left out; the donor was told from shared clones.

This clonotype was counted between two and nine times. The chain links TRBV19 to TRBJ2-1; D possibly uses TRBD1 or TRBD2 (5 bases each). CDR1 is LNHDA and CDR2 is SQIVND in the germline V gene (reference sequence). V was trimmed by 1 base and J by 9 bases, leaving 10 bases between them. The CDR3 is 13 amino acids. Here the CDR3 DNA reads TGTGCCAGTAGTATAGGATCTGGGGGTGAGCAGTTCTTC. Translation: CASSIGSGGEQFF.

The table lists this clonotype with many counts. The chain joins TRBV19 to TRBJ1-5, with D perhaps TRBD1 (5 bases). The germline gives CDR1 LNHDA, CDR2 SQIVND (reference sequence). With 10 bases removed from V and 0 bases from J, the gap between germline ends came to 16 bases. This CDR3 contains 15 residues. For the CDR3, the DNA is TGTGCCACCACTTGGGGCTTCTATAGCAATCAGCCCCAGCATTTT. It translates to CATTWGFYSNQPQHF. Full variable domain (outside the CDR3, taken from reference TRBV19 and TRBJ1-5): DGGITQSPKYLFRKEGQNVTLSCEQNLNHDAMYWYRQDPGQGLRLIYYSQIVNDFQKGDIAEGYSVSREKKESFPLTVTSAQKNPTAFYLCATTWGFYSNQPQHFGDGTRLSIL.

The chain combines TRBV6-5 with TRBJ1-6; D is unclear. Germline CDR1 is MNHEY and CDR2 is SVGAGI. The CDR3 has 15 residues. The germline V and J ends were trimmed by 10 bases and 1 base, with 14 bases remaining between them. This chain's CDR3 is CATSRAGSYNSPLHF. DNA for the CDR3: TGTGCCACCTCGCGGGCGGGGTCCTATAATTCACCCCTCCACTTT.